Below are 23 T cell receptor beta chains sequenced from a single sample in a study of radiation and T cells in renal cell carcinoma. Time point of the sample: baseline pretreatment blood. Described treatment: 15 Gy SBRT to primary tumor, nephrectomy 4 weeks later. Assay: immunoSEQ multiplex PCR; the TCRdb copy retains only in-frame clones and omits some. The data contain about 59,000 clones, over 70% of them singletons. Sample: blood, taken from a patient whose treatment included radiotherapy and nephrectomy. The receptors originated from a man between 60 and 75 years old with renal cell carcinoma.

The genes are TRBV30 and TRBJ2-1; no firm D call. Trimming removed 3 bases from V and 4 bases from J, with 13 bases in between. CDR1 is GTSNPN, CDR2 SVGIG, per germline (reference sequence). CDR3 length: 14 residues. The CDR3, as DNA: TGTGCCTGGAGACGAGGTAACCGATACAATGAGCAGTTCTTC. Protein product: CAWRRGNRYNEQFF. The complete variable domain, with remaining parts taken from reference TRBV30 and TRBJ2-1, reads SQTIHQWPATLVQPVGSPLSLECTVEGTSNPNLYWYRQAAGRGLQLLFYSVGIGQISSEVPQNLSASRPQDRQFILSSKKLLLSDSGFYLCAWRRGNRYNEQFFGPGTRLTVL.

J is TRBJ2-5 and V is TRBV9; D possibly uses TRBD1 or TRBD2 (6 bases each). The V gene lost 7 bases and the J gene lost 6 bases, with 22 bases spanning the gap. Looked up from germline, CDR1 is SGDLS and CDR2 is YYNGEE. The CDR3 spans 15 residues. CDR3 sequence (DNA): TGTGCCAGCTGCAGACGGGGGCCAACCGGGAAGACCCAGTACTTC. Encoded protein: CASCRRGPTGKTQYF.

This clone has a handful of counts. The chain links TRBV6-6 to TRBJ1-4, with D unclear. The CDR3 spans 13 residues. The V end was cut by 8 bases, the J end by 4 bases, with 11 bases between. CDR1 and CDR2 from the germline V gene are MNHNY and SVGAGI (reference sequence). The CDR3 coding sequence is TGTGCCAGCCTGGACGGGCTTAATGAAAAACTGTTTTTT. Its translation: CASLDGLNEKLFF.

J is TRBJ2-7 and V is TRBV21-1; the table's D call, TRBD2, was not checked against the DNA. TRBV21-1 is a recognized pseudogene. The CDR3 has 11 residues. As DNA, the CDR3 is TGTGCCAGCAGCAAAGTGGGGGGGCAGTACTTC. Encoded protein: CASSKVGGQYF.

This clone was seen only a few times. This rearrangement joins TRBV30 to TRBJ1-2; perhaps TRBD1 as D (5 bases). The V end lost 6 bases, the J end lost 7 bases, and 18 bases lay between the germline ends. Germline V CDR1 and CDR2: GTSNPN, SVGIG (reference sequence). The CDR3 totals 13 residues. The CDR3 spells CACSRQPDGGYTF. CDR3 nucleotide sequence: TGTGCCTGTTCGAGACAGCCGGACGGTGGCTACACCTTC.

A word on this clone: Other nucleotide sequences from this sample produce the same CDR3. CDR3: CASSPGGYEQYF. The CDR3 DNA is TGTGCCAGCAGCCCGGGAGGCTACGAGCAGTACTTC. The rearrangement links TRBV7-6 to TRBJ2-7; 7 bases match TRBD2. There are 12 residues in the CDR3. Germline V gene lookup returns CDR1 SGHVS and CDR2 FNYEAQ. V was clipped by 5 bases and J by 3 bases; unmatched bases: 1.

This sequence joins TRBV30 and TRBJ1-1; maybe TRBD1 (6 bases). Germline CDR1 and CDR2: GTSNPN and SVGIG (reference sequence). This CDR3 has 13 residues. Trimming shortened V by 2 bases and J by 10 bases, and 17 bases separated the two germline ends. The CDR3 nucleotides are TGTGCCTGGAGTAAGGGGGGAGACGGAGGAGCTTTCTTT. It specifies CAWSKGGDGGAFF.

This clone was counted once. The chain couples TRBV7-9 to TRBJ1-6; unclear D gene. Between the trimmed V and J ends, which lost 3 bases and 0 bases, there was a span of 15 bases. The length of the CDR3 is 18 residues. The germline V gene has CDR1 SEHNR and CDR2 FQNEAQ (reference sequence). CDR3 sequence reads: CASSFGREISSYNSPLHF. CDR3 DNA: TGTGCCAGCAGCTTCGGTCGGGAGATCAGCTCCTATAATTCACCCCTCCACTTT.

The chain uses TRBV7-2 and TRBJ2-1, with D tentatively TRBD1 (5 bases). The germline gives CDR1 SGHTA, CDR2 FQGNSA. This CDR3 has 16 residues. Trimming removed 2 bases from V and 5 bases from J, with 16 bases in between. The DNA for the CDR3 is TGTGCCAGCAGCTTAACGTGGGGCTATTCCCACAATGAGCAGTTCTTC. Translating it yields CASSLTWGYSHNEQFF.

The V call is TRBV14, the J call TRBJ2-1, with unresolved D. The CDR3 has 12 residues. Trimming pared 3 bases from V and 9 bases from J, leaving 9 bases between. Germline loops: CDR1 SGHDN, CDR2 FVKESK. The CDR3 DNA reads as TGTGCCAGCAGCCAGACGCCCAGTGAGCAGTTCTTC. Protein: CASSQTPSEQFF. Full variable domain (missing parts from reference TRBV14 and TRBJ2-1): EAGVTQFPSHSVIEKGQTVTLRCDPISGHDNLYWYRRVMGKEIKFLLHFVKESKQDESGMPNNRFLAERTGGTYSTLKVQPAELEDSGVYFCASSQTPSEQFFGPGTRLTVL.

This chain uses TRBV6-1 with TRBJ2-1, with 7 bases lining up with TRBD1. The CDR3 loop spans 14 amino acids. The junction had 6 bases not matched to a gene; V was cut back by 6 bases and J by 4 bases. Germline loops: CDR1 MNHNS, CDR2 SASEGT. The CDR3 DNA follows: TGTGCCAGCAGGGGGGACAGACCTTACAATGAGCAGTTCTTC. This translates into CASRGDRPYNEQFF.

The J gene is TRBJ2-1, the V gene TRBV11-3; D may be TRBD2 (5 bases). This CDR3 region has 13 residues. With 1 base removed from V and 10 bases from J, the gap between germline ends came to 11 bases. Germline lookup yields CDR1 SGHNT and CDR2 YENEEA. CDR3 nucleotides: TGTGCCAGCAGCTTAGGACCCCGGGAAGAGCAGTTCTTC. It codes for CASSLGPREEQFF.

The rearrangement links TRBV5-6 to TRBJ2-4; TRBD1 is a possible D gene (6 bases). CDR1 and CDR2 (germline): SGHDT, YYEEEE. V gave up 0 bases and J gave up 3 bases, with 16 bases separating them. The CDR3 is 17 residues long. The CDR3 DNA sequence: TGTGCCAGCAGCTTGGTGGTGACAGGCGCCTACAAAAACATTCAGTACTTC. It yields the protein CASSLVVTGAYKNIQYF.

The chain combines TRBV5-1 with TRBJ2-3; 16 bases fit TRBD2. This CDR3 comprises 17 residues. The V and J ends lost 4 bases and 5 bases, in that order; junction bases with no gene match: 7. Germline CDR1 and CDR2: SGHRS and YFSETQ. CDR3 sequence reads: CASSRGTSGGAGDTQYF. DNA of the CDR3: TGCGCCAGCAGCCGAGGGACTAGCGGGGGGGCCGGAGATACGCAGTATTTT.

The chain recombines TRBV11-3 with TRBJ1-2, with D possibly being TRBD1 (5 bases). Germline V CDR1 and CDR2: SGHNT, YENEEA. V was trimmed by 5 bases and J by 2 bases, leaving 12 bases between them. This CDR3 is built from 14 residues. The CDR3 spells CASSLGPTNYGYTF. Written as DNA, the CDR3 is TGTGCCAGCAGCCTGGGACCGACAAACTATGGCTACACCTTC.

CDR3 DNA sequence: TGTGCCAGCAGCTTAGCCTCAGACCTGAACACTGAAGCTTTCTTT. This codes for CASSLASDLNTEAFF. This chain links TRBV7-6 with TRBJ1-1; D is undetermined. The germline gives CDR1 SGHVS, CDR2 FNYEAQ. V gave up 0 bases and J gave up 0 bases, with 8 bases separating them. This CDR3 contains 15 residues.

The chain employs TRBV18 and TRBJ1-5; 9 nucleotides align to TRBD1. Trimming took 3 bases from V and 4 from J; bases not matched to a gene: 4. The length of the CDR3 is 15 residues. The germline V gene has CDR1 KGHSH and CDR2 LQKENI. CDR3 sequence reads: CASSPETGGNQPQHF. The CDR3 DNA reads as TGTGCCAGCTCACCGGAGACAGGGGGGAATCAGCCCCAGCATTTT.

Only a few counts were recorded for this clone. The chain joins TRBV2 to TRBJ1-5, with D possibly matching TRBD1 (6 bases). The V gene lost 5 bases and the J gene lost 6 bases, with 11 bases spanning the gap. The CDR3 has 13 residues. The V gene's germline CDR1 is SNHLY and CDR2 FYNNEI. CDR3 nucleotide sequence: TGTGCCAGCAGTTGGGACAATAGTCAGCCCCAGCATTTT. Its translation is CASSWDNSQPQHF. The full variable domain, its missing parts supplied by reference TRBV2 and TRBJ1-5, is EPEVTQTPSHQVTQMGQEVILRCVPISNHLYFYWYRQILGQKVEFLVSFYNNEISEKSEIFDDQFSVERPDGSNFTLKIRSTKLEDSAMYFCASSWDNSQPQHFGDGTRLSIL.

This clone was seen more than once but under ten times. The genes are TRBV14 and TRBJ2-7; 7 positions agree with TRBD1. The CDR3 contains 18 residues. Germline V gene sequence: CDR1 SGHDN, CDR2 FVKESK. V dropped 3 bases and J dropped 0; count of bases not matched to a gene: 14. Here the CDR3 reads CASSHPRKGQSLSYEQYV. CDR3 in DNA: TGTGCCAGCAGCCACCCCAGGAAGGGACAGTCCCTCTCCTACGAGCAGTACGTC.

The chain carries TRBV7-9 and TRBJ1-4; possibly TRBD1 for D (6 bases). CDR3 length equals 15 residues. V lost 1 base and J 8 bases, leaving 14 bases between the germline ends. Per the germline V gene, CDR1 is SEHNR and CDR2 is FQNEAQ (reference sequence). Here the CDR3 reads CASSLVLGAVEKLFF. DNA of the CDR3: TGTGCCAGCAGCTTAGTGTTGGGGGCGGTCGAAAAACTGTTTTTT.

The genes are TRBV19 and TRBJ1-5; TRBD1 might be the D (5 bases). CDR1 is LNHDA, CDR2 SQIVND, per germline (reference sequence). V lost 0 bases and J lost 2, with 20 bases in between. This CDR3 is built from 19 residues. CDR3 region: CASSIERGLLGNRNQPQHF. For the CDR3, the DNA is TGTGCCAGTAGTATAGAGAGGGGACTTCTTGGTAATCGCAATCAGCCCCAGCATTTT.

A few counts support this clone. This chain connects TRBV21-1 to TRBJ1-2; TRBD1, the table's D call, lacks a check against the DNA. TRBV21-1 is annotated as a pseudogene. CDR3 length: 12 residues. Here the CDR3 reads CASSKSRDGYTF. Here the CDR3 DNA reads TGTGCCAGCAGCAAGTCCAGGGATGGCTACACCTTC.

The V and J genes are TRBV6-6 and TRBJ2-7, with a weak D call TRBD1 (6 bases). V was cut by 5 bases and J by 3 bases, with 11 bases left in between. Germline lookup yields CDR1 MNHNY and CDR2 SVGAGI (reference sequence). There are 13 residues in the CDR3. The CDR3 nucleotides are TGTGCCAGCAGTCGACAGGATTACTACGAGCAGTACTTC. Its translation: CASSRQDYYEQYF.